The entry below gives a single TCR beta chain sequence along with its context. These data are taken from a study of blood T cell repertoires in COVID-19. Study-level information: Donors in the United States, Italy and Spain gave samples during acute or convalescent COVID-19. The analysed material was cDNA or gDNA that came from T cells, B-cell-depleted T cells, or PBMCs.

Original methodology: It was from reference gene primer amplification that nucleated cell counts were estimated. The protocol was immunoSEQ multiplex PCR, while the TCRdb copy is restricted to in-frame clones and leaves out a portion. That table supplies the V and J calls and clone size; D and trimming were determined from the DNA. The profile shows roughly 140,000 clones, 65% to 90% of them singletons. Germline V gives CDR1 SGDLS, CDR2 YYNGEE. Germline trimming cut 3 bases from V and 0 bases from J; bases unmatched to any gene: 3. CDR3 size: 15 residues. This receptor was taken from a man aged 45-65 years with acute or convalescent COVID-19. Sequences were obtained from peripheral blood. The rearrangement uses TRBV9 and TRBJ2-1; 7 bases match TRBD1. The CDR3 sequence is CASSGGGSSYNEQFF. For the CDR3, the DNA is TGTGCCAGCAGCGGAGGGGGCAGCTCCTACAATGAGCAGTTCTTC.